These 21 T cell receptor beta chains were sequenced from one sample in a study of OX40 agonist ivuxolimab in advanced cancers. The repertoire was sequenced with immunoSEQ multiplex PCR; TCRdb's copy has only in-frame clones and lacks some. The table includes roughly 76,000 clones, roughly 85% detected once. Sequences were derived from CD4+ or CD8+ T cells sorted from blood, sampled in a trial of the OX40 agonist ivuxolimab. The receptors shown here come from an adult with an advanced solid tumor such as melanoma, head and neck, liver or kidney cancer.

The sample holds one count of this clone. Germline and junction disagree at one end, which may indicate a read error. V is TRBV7-7 and J is TRBJ2-3; D perhaps matches TRBD2 (5 bases). Germline CDR1 SSHAT, CDR2 FNYEAQ (reference sequence). The CDR3 covers 14 residues. In nucleotides, the CDR3 is TGTGCTAGCAGCTTGGGAGCGGCCACAGATACGCAGTATTTT. Translation: CASSLGAATDTQYF. The variable domain in full, completed from reference TRBV7-7 and TRBJ2-3, reads GAGVSQSPRYKVTKRGQDVTLRCDPISSHATLYWYQQALGQGPEFLTYFNYEAQPDKSGLPSDRFSAERPEGSISTLTIQRTEQRDSAMYRCASSLGAATDTQYFGPGTRLTVL.

V usage is TRBV5-4 and J usage is TRBJ2-1; TRBD1 aligns across 8 bases. The CDR3 extends over 14 amino acids. J was trimmed by 7 bases and V by 0 bases; bases with no gene match: 3. Germline V gene sequence: CDR1 SGHNT, CDR2 YYREEE (reference sequence). The CDR3 bases are TGTGCCAGCAGCTTGGTGCAGGGGGCGAATGAGCAGTTCTTC. Its translation: CASSLVQGANEQFF.

The rearrangement joins TRBV16 to TRBJ1-2, with D uncertain. Trimming removed 0 bases at V and 4 bases at J, with 12 bases between. Per the germline V gene, CDR1 is KGHSY and CDR2 is FQNENV. This CDR3 region has 15 residues. DNA for the CDR3: TGTGCCAGCAGCCAATCCCGGGTAACTGGCTATGGCTACACCTTC. Amino acids: CASSQSRVTGYGYTF.

The chain employs TRBV12-5 and TRBJ1-2; unclear D gene. There are 14 residues in the CDR3. Deletions cut 1 base from V and 13 bases from J, with 19 bases between. Germline assignment: CDR1 LGHNT and CDR2 FRNRAP. The CDR3 protein is CASGLGTEKSPLTF. The CDR3, as DNA: TGTGCTAGTGGTTTGGGAACAGAGAAGTCCCCTCTCACCTTC.

V is TRBV11-2 and J is TRBJ2-7; 9 bases agree with TRBD2. This CDR3 is 17 amino acids long. Germline V gene sequence: CDR1 SGHAT, CDR2 FQNNGV. The trim removed 4 bases at V and 6 bases at J, leaving 16 bases unmatched. CDR3 DNA: TGTGCCAGCAGCTGGGTCGTTTGTAGCGGGAGATGGTGCGAGCAGTACTTC. It yields the protein CASSWVVCSGRWCEQYF.

This rearrangement joins TRBV4-1 to TRBJ2-2; tentative D call: TRBD2 (6 bases). The CDR3 loop spans 15 amino acids. The germline gives CDR1 MGHRA, CDR2 YSYEKL. V was shortened by 1 base and J by 7 bases, with 13 bases between the two germline ends. This chain's CDR3 is CASSQARASDGELFF. The CDR3 nucleotides read TGCGCCAGCAGCCAAGCACGGGCTAGCGACGGGGAGCTGTTTTTT.

This clone was counted a single time. The chain uses TRBV2 and TRBJ2-5; D gene unclear. The V gene lost 1 base and the J gene lost 5 bases, with 17 bases spanning the gap. Germline-derived CDR1 and CDR2 are SNHLY and FYNNEI. The CDR3 is made up of 16 amino acids. The CDR3 DNA is TGTGCCAGCAGTGAAGGCCTCACGCCCGTTGGGGAGACCCAGTACTTC. Protein product: CASSEGLTPVGETQYF.

The chain uses TRBV6-4 and TRBJ1-6; D remains unclear. The V gene lost 3 bases and the J gene lost 10 bases, with 10 bases spanning the gap. The CDR3 spans 13 residues. CDR1 MRHNA and CDR2 SNTAGT come from the germline V gene. The CDR3 DNA sequence: TGTGCCAGCAGTGAGACACGGCAGTCACCCCTCCACTTT. Residues: CASSETRQSPLHF.

Only a few counts were recorded for this clone. The chain links TRBV11-2 to TRBJ2-1; the match to TRBD2 covers 13 bases. The V segment lost 6 bases and the J segment 3 bases; nucleotides outside the gene matches: 5. The CDR3 is 16 residues long. The germline gives CDR1 SGHAT, CDR2 FQNNGV. The CDR3 loop reads CASSPGLAGFYNEQFF. CDR3 DNA: TGTGCCAGCAGTCCGGGACTAGCGGGATTCTACAATGAGCAGTTCTTC.

The genes are TRBV18 and TRBJ2-5, with 7 bases matching TRBD2. This CDR3 has 13 amino acids. In germline, CDR1 is KGHSH, CDR2 LQKENI. J gave up 5 bases and V 3 bases, and 3 bases lay outside the gene matches. DNA for the CDR3: TGTGCCAGCTCACCTGCCGGGGGGGAGACCCAGTACTTC. Translated: CASSPAGGETQYF.

The CDR3 coding sequence is TGTGCCAGCAGCTACGGACTAGCGGGCGTTCTCTTTCCCGAGCAGTACTTC. Translating it yields CASSYGLAGVLFPEQYF. The rearrangement uses TRBV5-6 and TRBJ2-7, with 11 bases fitting TRBD2. The CDR3 loop spans 17 amino acids. The germline CDR1 and CDR2 sequences are SGHDT and YYEEEE. The J segment lost 6 bases and the V segment lost 3 bases, leaving 14 bases of the junction unmatched.

The CDR3, as DNA: TGCGCCAGCAGCCCTGGTCACCCAGGGACAGATACGCAGTATTTT. Residues: CASSPGHPGTDTQYF. The rearrangement uses TRBV5-1 and TRBJ2-3, with D possibly being TRBD1 (5 bases). V was shortened by 4 bases and J by 3 bases, with 15 bases between the two germline ends. Germline values: CDR1 SGHRS, CDR2 YFSETQ. CDR3 length: 15 amino acids.

This clone has a single count. The gene calls are TRBV6-1 and TRBJ1-5; D gene unclear. Per germline, CDR1 MNHNS and CDR2 SASEGT. The CDR3 is 12 amino acids. The V gene lost 6 bases and the J gene lost 11 bases, with 14 bases spanning the gap. CDR3 nucleotides: TGTGCCAGCAGCCCCGGACTCTCGGCCCAGCATTTT. Translated, it gives CASSPGLSAQHF.

V gene TRBV27 combines with J gene TRBJ2-7, with D possibly being TRBD1 (5 bases). V lost 5 bases and J 6 bases, leaving 20 bases between the germline ends. The CDR3 runs 15 residues. The germline V gene encodes CDR1 MNHEY and CDR2 SMNVEV (reference sequence). The chain's CDR3 is CASSPSPAGKGEQYF. DNA for the CDR3: TGTGCCAGCAGTCCCTCCCCGGCAGGGAAGGGCGAGCAGTACTTC.

The V and J genes are TRBV9 and TRBJ1-6, with D tentatively TRBD1 (5 bases). Germline-derived CDR1 and CDR2 are SGDLS and YYNGEE. The ends were cut back, 4 bases at V and 9 bases at J, with 11 bases in the middle. This CDR3 spans 13 amino acids. The CDR3: CASSRQIGSPLHF. CDR3 bases: TGTGCCAGCAGCCGACAGATCGGTTCACCCCTCCACTTT. The whole variable domain, filled in from reference TRBV9 and TRBJ1-6, reads DSGVTQTPKHLITATGQRVTLRCSPRSGDLSVYWYQQSLDQGLQFLIQYYNGEERAKGNILERFSAQQFPDLHSELNLSSLELGDSALYFCASSRQIGSPLHFGNGTRLTVT.

This rearrangement joins TRBV19 to TRBJ1-5; tentative D call: TRBD1 (6 bases). V lost 4 bases and J lost 4, with 14 bases in between. The germline V gene encodes CDR1 LNHDA and CDR2 SQIVND (reference sequence). The CDR3 covers 15 residues. The CDR3 DNA reads TGTGCCAGTAGTAGTGGCAGGGGCGGGAATCAGCCCCAGCATTTT. Its translation: CASSSGRGGNQPQHF. Full variable domain (missing parts from reference TRBV19 and TRBJ1-5): DGGITQSPKYLFRKEGQNVTLSCEQNLNHDAMYWYRQDPGQGLRLIYYSQIVNDFQKGDIAEGYSVSREKKESFPLTVTSAQKNPTAFYLCASSSGRGGNQPQHFGDGTRLSIL.

The chain recombines TRBV19 with TRBJ2-3; 12 bases align to TRBD1. The CDR3 has 15 residues. Germline lookup yields CDR1 LNHDA and CDR2 SQIVND (reference sequence). The V segment lost 5 bases and the J segment 4 bases; nucleotides outside the gene matches: 4. The CDR3 loop reads CASSDRDRGPDTQYF. The CDR3 coding sequence is TGTGCCAGTAGTGACCGGGACAGGGGGCCAGATACGCAGTATTTT. Looking up the rest from reference TRBV19 and TRBJ2-3 gives the full variable domain: DGGITQSPKYLFRKEGQNVTLSCEQNLNHDAMYWYRQDPGQGLRLIYYSQIVNDFQKGDIAEGYSVSREKKESFPLTVTSAQKNPTAFYLCASSDRDRGPDTQYFGPGTRLTVL.

This clone was picked up one time. The chain combines TRBV29-1 with TRBJ2-2; D might be TRBD2 (5 bases). Germline lookup yields CDR1 SQVTM and CDR2 ANQGSEA. Trimming removed 4 bases from V and 4 bases from J, with 16 bases in between. The CDR3 totals 15 residues. This chain's CDR3 is CSVVPLASGTGELFF. In nucleotides, the CDR3 is TGCAGCGTTGTCCCCCTAGCTTCGGGCACCGGGGAGCTGTTTTTT.

The gene calls are TRBV5-1 and TRBJ2-7, with 10 bases identical to TRBD1. With 7 bases clipped from V and 2 bases from J, the junction kept 9 bases outside the gene matches. Germline CDR1 and CDR2: SGHRS and YFSETQ. The CDR3 sequence is 15 residues long. CDR3 in amino acids: CASQKVGTGAYEQYF. In nucleotides, the CDR3 is TGCGCCAGCCAAAAAGTAGGGACAGGGGCCTACGAGCAGTACTTC.

The chain couples TRBV19 to TRBJ2-5, with 9 bases lining up with TRBD1. Per germline, CDR1 LNHDA and CDR2 SQIVND (reference sequence). The CDR3 is made up of 16 amino acids. The V and J ends lost 3 bases and 5 bases, in that order; junction bases with no gene match: 10. The CDR3 is CASSIGDRGWVETQYF. The CDR3 coding sequence is TGTGCCAGTAGTATCGGAGACAGGGGGTGGGTCGAGACCCAGTACTTC.

CDR3 DNA: TGTGCCAGCAAAATCCGGGACACTGAAGCTTTCTTT. Its protein is CASKIRDTEAFF. J is TRBJ1-1 and V is TRBV6-5; no clear D gene. Trimming left V 7 bases short and J 3 bases short, with 9 bases between. The germline gives CDR1 MNHEY, CDR2 SVGAGI. The CDR3 length is 12 residues.